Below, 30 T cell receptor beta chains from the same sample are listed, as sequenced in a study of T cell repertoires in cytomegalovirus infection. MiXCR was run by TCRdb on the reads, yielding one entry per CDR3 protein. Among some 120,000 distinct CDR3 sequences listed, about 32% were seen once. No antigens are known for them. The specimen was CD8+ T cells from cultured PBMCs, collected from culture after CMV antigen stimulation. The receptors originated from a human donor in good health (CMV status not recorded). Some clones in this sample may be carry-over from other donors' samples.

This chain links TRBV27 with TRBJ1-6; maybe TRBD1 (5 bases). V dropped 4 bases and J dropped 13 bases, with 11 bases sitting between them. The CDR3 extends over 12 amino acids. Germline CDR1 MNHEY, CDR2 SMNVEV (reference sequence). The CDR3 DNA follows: TGTGCCAGCAGTTCCGGGGCGGCCCCCCTCCACTTT. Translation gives CASSSGAAPLHF.

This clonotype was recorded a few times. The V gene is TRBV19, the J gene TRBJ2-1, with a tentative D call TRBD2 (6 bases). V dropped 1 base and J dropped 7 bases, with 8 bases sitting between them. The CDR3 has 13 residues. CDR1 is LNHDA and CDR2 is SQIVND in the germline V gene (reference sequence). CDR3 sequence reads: CASSIGGVNEQFF. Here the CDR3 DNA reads TGTGCCAGTAGTATAGGGGGGGTGAATGAGCAGTTCTTC.

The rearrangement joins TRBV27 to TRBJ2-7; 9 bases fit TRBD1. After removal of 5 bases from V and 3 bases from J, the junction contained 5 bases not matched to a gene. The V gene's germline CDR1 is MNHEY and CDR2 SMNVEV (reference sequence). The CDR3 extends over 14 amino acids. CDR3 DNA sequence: TGTGCCAGCAGTCTACAGGGGGCGAACTACGAGCAGTACTTC. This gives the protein CASSLQGANYEQYF.

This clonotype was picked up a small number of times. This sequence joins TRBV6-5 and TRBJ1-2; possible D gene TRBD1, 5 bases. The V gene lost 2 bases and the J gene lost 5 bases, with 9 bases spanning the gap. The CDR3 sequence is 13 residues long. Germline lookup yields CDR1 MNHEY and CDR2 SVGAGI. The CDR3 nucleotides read TGTGCCAGCAGTTACGGGGGAAGATATGGCTACACCTTC. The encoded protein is CASSYGGRYGYTF.

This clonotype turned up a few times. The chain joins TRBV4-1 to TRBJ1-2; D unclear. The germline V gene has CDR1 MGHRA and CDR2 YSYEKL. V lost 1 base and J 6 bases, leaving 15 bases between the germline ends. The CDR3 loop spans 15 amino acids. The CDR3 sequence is CASSQGRDQKHGYTF. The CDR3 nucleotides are TGCGCCAGCAGCCAAGGCCGTGACCAGAAGCATGGCTACACCTTC.

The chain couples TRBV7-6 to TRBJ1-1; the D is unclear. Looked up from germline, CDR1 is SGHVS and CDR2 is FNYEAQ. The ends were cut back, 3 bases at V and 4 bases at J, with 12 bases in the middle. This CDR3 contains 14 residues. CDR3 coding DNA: TGTGCCAGCAGCTTGCGGCGTTCGGGCACTGAAGCTTTCTTT. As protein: CASSLRRSGTEAFF.

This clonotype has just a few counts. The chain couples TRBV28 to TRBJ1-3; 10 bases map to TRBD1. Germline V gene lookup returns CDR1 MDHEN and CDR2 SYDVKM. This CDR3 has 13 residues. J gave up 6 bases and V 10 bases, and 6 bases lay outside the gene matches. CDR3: CATGGQGLNTIYF. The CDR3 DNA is TGTGCCACAGGGGGACAGGGGTTAAACACCATATATTTT.

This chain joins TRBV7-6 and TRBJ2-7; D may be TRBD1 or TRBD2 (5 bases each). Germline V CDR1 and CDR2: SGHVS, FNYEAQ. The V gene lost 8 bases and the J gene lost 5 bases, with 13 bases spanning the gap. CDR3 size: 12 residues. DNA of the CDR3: TGTGCCAGCCTGGGTATGGGGGACGAGCAGTACTTC. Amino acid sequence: CASLGMGDEQYF. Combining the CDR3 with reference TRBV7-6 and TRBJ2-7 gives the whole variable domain GAGVSQSPRYKVTKRGQDVALRCDPISGHVSLYWYRQALGQGPEFLTYFNYEAQQDKSGLPNDRFSAERPEGSISTLTIQRTEQRDSAMYRCASLGMGDEQYFGPGTRLTVT.

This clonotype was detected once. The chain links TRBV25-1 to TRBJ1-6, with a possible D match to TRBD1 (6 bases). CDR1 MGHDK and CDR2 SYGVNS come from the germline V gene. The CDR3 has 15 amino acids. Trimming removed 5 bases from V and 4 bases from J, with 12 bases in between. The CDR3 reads CASSPPDRYNSPLHF. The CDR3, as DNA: TGTGCCAGCAGTCCTCCGGACAGATATAATTCACCCCTCCACTTT.

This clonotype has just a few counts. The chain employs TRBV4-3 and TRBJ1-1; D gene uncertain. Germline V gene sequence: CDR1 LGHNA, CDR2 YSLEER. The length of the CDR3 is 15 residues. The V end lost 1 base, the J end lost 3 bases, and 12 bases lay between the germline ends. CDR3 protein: CASSQVLRGDTEAFF. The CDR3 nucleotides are TGCGCCAGCAGCCAAGTCCTCCGTGGGGACACTGAAGCTTTCTTT.

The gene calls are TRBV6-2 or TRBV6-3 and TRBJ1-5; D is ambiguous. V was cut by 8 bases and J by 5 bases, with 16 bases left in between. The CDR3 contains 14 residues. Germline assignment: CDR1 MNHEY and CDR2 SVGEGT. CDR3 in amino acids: CASADRRGHQPQHF. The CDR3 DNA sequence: TGTGCCAGCGCGGACCGCAGAGGCCATCAGCCCCAGCATTTT.

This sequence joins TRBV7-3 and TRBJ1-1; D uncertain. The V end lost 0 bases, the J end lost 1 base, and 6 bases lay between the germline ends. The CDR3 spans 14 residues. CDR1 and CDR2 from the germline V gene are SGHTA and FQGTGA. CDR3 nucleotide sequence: TGTGCCAGCAGCTTAACTTCCTGGAACACTGAAGCTTTCTTT. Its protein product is CASSLTSWNTEAFF.

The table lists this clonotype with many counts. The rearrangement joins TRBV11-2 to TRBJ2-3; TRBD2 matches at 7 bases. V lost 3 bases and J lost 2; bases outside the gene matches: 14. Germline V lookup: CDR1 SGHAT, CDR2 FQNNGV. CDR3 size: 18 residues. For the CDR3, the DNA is TGTGCCAGCAGCTTCGGTTGGACCACGGGAGGATACACAGATACGCAGTATTTT. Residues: CASSFGWTTGGYTDTQYF. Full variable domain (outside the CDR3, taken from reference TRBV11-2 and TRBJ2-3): EAGVAQSPRYKIIEKRQSVAFWCNPISGHATLYWYQQILGQGPKLLIQFQNNGVVDDSQLPKDRFSAERLKGVDSTLKIQPAKLEDSAVYLCASSFGWTTGGYTDTQYFGPGTRLTVL.

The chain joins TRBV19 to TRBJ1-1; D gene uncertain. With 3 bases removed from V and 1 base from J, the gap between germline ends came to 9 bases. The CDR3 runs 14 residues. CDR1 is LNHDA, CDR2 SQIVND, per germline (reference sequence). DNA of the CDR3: TGTGCCAGTAGTATCGACGCCAGGAACACTGAAGCTTTCTTT. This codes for CASSIDARNTEAFF.

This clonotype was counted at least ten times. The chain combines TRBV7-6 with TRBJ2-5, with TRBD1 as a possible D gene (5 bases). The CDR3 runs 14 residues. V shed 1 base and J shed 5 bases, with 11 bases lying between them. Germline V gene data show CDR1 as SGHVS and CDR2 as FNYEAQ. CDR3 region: CASSLGQSSETQYF. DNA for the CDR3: TGTGCCAGCAGCTTAGGACAGTCTTCGGAGACCCAGTACTTC.

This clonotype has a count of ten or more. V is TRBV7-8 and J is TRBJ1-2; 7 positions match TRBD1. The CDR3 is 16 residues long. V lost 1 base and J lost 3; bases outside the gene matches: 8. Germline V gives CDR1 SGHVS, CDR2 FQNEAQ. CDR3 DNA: TGTGCCAGCAGCTTAGACACGACAGGGATCGACTATGGCTACACCTTC. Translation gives CASSLDTTGIDYGYTF.

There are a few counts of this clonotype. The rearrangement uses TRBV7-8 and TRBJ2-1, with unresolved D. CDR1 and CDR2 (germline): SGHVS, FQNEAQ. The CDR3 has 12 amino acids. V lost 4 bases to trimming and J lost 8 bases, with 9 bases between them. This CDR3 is CASSSLDDEQFF. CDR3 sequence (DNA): TGTGCCAGCAGCTCATTGGACGATGAGCAGTTCTTC.

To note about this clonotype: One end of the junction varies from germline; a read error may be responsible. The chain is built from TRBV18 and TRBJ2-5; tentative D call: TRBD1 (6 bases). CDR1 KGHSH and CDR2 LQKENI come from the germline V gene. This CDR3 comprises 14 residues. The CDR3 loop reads CTSSPGAAQETQYF. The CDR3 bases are TGTACCAGCTCACCAGGGGCAGCCCAAGAGACCCAGTACTTC.

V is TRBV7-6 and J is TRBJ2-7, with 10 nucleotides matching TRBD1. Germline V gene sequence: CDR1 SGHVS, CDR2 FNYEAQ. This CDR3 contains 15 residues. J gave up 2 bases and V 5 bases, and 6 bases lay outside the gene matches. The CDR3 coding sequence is TGTGCCAGCAGCCCGAGGACAGGGGGGCCCTACGAGCAGTACTTC. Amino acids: CASSPRTGGPYEQYF.

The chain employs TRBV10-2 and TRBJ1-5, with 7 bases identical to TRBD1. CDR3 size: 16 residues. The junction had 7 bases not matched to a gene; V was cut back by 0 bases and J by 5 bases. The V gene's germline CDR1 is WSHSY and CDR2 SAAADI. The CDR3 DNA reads TGCGCCAGCAGTGAGTCGATAAGGACAGGATATCAGCCCCAGCATTTT. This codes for CASSESIRTGYQPQHF.

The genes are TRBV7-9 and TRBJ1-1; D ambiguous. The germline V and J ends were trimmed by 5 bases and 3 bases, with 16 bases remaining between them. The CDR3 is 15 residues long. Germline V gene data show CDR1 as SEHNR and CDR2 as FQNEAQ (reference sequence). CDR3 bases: TGTGCCAGCAGCCTGATCGTACGAACGGACACTGAAGCTTTCTTT. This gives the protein CASSLIVRTDTEAFF.

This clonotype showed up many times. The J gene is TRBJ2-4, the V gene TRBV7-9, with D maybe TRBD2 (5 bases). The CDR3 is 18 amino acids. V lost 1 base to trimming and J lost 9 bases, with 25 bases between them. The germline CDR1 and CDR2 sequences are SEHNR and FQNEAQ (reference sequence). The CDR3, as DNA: TGTGCCAGCAGCTTAGTTTATTCTAGCAGTTTGGGATACTTCATTCAGTACTTC. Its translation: CASSLVYSSSLGYFIQYF.

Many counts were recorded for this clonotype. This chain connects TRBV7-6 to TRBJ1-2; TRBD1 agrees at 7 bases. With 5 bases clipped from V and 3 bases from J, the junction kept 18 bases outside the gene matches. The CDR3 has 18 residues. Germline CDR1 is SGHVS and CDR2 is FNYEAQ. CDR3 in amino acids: CASSPPDRARSSDYGYTF. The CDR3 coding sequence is TGTGCCAGCAGCCCCCCAGACAGGGCAAGGTCCAGTGACTATGGCTACACCTTC.

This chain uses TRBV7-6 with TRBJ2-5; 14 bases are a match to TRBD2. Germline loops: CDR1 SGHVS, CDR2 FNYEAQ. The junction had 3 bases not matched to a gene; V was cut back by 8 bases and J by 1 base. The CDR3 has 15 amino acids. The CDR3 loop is CASSGTSGGQETQYF. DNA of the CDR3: TGTGCCAGCTCCGGGACTAGCGGGGGCCAAGAGACCCAGTACTTC.

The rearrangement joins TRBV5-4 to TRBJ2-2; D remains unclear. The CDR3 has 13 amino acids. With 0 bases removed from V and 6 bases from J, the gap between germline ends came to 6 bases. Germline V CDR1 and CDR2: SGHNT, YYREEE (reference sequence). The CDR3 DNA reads TGTGCCAGCAGCTTGGACGGACCCGGGGAGCTGTTTTTT. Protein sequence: CASSLDGPGELFF. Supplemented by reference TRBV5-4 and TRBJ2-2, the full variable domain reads ETGVTQSPTHLIKTRGQQVTLRCSSQSGHNTVSWYQQALGQGPQFIFQYYREEENGRGNFPPRFSGLQFPNYSSELNVNALELDDSALYLCASSLDGPGELFFGEGSRLTVL.

The CDR3: CASSLIDIEYDEQYF. In nucleotides, the CDR3 is TGTGCCAGCAGCTTGATCGACATCGAGTACGACGAGCAGTACTTC. The chain joins TRBV5-6 to TRBJ2-7; D gene unclear. The CDR3 has 15 amino acids. The germline CDR1 and CDR2 sequences are SGHDT and YYEEEE. V was clipped by 1 base and J by 5 bases, with 16 bases between them.

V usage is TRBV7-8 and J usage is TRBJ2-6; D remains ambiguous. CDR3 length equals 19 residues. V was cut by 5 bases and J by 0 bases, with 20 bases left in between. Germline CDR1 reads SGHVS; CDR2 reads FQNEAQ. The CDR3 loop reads CASSLPRAFTLSGANVLTF. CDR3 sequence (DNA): TGTGCCAGCAGCCTACCTCGGGCCTTTACCCTCTCTGGGGCCAACGTCCTGACTTTC.

The CDR3 loop reads CASRAGQSSGNTIYF. The DNA of the CDR3 is TGTGCCAGCAGAGCCGGACAGAGCTCTGGAAACACCATATATTTT. The chain carries TRBV27 and TRBJ1-3; D might be TRBD1 (6 bases). The V end was cut by 6 bases, the J end by 0 bases, with 12 bases between. The CDR3 has 15 amino acids. Germline CDR1 and CDR2: MNHEY and SMNVEV (reference sequence).

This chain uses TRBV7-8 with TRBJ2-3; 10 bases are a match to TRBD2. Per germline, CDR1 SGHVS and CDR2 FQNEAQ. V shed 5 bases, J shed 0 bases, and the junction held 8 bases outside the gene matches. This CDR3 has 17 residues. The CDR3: CASSHGLADTSTDTQYF. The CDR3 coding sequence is TGTGCCAGCAGCCACGGACTAGCGGATACCAGCACAGATACGCAGTATTTT.

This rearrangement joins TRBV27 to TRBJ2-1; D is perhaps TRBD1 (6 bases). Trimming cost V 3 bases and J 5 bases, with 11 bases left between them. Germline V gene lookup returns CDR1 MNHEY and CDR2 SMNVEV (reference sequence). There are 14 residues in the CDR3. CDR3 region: CASSFPGDHNEQFF. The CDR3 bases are TGTGCCAGCAGTTTCCCAGGGGATCACAATGAGCAGTTCTTC.